This TCR beta chain came from a study of control samples from healthy donors and cancer patients. Sequenced by immunoSEQ multiplex PCR; TCRdb stores in-frame clones only, minus some. This sample's table has approximately 190,000 clones. CDR1 and CDR2 from the germline V gene are MDHEN and SYDVKM. The CDR3 is made up of 10 amino acids. V was clipped by 8 bases and J by 10 bases, with 9 bases between them. The sample consisted of blood. This receptor was taken from a woman in her 30s in good health. The V gene is TRBV28, the J gene TRBJ2-1; weak D call: TRBD1 (6 bases). CDR3 nucleotides: TGTGCCAGCCAAGACAGGGAGCAGTTCTTC. Amino acids: CASQDREQFF.